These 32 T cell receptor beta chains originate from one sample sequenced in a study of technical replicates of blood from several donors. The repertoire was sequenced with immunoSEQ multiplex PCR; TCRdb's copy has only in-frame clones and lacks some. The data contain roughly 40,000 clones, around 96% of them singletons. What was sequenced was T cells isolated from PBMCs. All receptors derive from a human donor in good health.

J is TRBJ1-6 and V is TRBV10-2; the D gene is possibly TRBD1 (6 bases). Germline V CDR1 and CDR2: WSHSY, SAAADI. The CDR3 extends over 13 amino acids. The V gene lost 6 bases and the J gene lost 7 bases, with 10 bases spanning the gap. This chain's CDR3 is CASSDRPNSPLHF. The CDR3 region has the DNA TGCGCCAGCAGCGACAGGCCGAATTCACCCCTCCACTTT.

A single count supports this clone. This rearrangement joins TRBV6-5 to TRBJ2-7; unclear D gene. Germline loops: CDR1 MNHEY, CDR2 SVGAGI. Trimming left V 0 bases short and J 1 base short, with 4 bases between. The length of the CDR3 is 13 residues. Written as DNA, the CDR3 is TGTGCCAGCAGTTACTCGAGTTCCTACGAGCAGTACTTC. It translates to CASSYSSSYEQYF.

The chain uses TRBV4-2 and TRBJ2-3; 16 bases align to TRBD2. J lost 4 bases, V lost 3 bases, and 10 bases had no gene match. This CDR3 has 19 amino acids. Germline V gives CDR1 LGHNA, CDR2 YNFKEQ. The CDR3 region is CASSQPGTSGRVIADTQYF. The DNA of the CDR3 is TGTGCCAGCAGCCAGCCCGGGACTAGCGGGAGGGTGATCGCAGATACGCAGTATTTT.

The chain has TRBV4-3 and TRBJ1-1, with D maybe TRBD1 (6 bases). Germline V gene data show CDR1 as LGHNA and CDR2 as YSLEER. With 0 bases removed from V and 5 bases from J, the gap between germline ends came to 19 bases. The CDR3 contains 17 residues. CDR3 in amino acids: CASSQDPGAGGRTEAFF. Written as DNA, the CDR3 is TGCGCCAGCAGCCAAGATCCCGGCGCGGGGGGCCGGACTGAAGCTTTCTTT.

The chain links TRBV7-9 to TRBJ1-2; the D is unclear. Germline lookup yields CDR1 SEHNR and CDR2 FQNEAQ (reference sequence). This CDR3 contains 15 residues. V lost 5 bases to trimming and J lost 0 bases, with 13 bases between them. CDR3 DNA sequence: TGTGCCAGCAGCCGGCCCGTGGGCACTAACTATGGCTACACCTTC. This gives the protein CASSRPVGTNYGYTF. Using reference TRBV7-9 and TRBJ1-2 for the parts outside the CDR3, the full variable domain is DTGVSQNPRHKITKRGQNVTFRCDPISEHNRLYWYRQTLGQGPEFLTYFQNEAQLEKSRLLSDRFSAERPKGSFSTLEIQRTEQGDSAMYLCASSRPVGTNYGYTFGSGTRLTVV.

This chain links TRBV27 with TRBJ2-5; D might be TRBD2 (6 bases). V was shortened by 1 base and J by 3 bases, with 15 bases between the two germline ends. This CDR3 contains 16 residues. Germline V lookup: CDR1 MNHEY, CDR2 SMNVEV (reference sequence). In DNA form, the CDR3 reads TGTGCCAGCAGTTTATACATTGGGACTGCCGAAGAGACCCAGTACTTC. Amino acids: CASSLYIGTAEETQYF.

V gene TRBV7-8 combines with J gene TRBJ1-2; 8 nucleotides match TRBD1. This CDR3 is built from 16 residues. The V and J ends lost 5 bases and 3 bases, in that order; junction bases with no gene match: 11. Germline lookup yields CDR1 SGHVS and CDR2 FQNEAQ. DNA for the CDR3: TGTGCCAGCAGCCCTGATCCAGGGGGCGCCTACTATGGCTACACCTTC. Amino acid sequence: CASSPDPGGAYYGYTF.

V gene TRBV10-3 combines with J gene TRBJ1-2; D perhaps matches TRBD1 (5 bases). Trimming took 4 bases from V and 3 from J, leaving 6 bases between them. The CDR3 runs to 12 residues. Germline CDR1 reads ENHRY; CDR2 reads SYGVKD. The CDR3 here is CAISAQDYGYTF. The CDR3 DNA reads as TGTGCCATCAGTGCACAGGACTATGGCTACACCTTC.

CDR3 in DNA: TGTGCCAGCAGTTTAGACAGGGACTATGGCTACACCTTC. Translating it yields CASSLDRDYGYTF. The chain combines TRBV27 with TRBJ1-2; 7 positions agree with TRBD1. V was clipped by 2 bases and J by 3 bases; unmatched bases: 0. Germline assignment: CDR1 MNHEY and CDR2 SMNVEV (reference sequence). The CDR3 length is 13 residues.

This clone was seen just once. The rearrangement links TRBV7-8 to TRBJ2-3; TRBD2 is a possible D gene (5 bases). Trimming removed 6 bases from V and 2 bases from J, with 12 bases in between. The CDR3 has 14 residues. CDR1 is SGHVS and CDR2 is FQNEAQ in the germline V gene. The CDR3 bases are TGTGCCAGCAGGAGAGAGGGCTACACAGATACGCAGTATTTT. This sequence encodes CASRREGYTDTQYF. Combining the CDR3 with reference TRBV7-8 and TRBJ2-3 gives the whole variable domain GAGVSQSPRYKVAKRGQDVALRCDPISGHVSLFWYQQALGQGPEFLTYFQNEAQLDKSGLPSDRFFAERPEGSVSTLKIQRTQQEDSAVYLCASRREGYTDTQYFGPGTRLTVL.

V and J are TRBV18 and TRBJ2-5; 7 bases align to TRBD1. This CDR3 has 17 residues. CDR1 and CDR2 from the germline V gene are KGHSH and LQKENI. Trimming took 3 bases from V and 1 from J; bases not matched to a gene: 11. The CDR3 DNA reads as TGTGCCAGCTCACCTTCTCTTCCGGGGACAGTCCAAGAGACCCAGTACTTC. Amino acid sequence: CASSPSLPGTVQETQYF.

The CDR3 spells CAWTVGNTEAFF. Written as DNA, the CDR3 is TGTGCCTGGACAGTTGGGAACACTGAAGCTTTCTTT. The genes are TRBV30 and TRBJ1-1; no reliable D call. The CDR3 has 12 residues. V was shortened by 4 bases and J by 1 base, with 7 bases between the two germline ends. Germline V CDR1 and CDR2: GTSNPN, SVGIG (reference sequence).

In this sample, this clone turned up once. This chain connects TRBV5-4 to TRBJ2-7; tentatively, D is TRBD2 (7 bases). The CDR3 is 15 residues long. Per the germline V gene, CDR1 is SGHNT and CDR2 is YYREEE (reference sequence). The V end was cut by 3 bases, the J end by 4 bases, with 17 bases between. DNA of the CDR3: TGTGCCAGCAGCTGGGACATCCGGGGGGAATACGAGCAGTACTTC. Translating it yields CASSWDIRGEYEQYF.

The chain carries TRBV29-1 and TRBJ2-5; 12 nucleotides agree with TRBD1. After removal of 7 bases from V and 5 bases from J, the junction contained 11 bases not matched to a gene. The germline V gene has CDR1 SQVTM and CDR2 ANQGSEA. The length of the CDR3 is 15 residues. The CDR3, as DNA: TGCAGCGCCATTTCCCGGGACAGGGGGCAGGAGACCCAGTACTTC. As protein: CSAISRDRGQETQYF. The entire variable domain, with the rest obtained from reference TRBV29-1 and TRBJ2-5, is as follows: SAVISQKPSRDICQRGTSLTIQCQVDSQVTMMFWYRQQPGQSLTLIATANQGSEATYESGFVIDKFPISRPNLTFSTLTVSNMSPEDSSIYLCSAISRDRGQETQYFGPGTRLLVL.

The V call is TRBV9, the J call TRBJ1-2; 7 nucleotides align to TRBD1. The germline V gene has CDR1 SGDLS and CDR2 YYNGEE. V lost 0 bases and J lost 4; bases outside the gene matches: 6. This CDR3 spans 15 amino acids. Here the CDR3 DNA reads TGTGCCAGCAGCGTAGGCGTAGGGGGCGCCTATGGCTACACCTTC. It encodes CASSVGVGGAYGYTF.

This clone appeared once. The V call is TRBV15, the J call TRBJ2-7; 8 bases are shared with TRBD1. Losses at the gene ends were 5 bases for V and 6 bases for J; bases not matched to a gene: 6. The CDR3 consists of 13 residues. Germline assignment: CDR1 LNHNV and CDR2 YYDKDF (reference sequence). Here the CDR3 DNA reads TGTGCCACCAGCGGCGACAGGGGTAGCGAGCAGTACTTC. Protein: CATSGDRGSEQYF.

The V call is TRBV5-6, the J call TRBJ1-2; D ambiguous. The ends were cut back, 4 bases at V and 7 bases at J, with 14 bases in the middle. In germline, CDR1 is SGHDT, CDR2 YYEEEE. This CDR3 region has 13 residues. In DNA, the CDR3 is TGTGCCAGCAGCCCCGCATCGGGTCGTGGCTACACCTTC. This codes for CASSPASGRGYTF.

CDR3 sequence reads: CASSVDHGELFF. The DNA for the CDR3 is TGTGCCAGCAGCGTAGATCACGGGGAGCTGTTTTTT. The J gene is TRBJ2-2, the V gene TRBV9; no firm D call. The germline gives CDR1 SGDLS, CDR2 YYNGEE. The CDR3 loop spans 12 amino acids. Trimming removed 0 bases at V and 7 bases at J, with 4 bases between.

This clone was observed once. The CDR3 region is CASRGLPSASYEQYF. CDR3 nucleotide sequence: TGTGCCAGCAGGGGCTTACCTAGCGCTTCCTACGAGCAGTACTTC. The V gene is TRBV6-5, the J gene TRBJ2-7; D is perhaps TRBD2 (6 bases). Germline V gives CDR1 MNHEY, CDR2 SVGAGI. This CDR3 is 15 amino acids long. V was shortened by 6 bases and J by 1 base, with 16 bases between the two germline ends.

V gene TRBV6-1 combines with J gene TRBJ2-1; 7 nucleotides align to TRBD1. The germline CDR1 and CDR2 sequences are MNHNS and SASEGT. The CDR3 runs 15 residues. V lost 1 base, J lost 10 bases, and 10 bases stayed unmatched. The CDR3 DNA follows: TGTGCCAGCAGTGAAGGGACAGGCCCAATCTGGGAGCAGTTCTTC. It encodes CASSEGTGPIWEQFF.

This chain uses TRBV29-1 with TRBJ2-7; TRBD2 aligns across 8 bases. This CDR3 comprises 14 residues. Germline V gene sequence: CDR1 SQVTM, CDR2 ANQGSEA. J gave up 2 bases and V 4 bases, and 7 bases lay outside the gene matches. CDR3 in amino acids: CSVGALAGPYEQYF. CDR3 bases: TGCAGCGTTGGGGCCCTAGCGGGCCCCTACGAGCAGTACTTC.

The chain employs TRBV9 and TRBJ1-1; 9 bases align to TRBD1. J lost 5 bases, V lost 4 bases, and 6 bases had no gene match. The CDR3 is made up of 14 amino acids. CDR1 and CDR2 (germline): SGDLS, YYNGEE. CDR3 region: CASSSRQGGTEAFF. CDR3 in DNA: TGTGCCAGCAGCAGTCGACAGGGGGGTACTGAAGCTTTCTTT.

In DNA, the CDR3 is TGCGCCAGCAGCCATACCGGGAACCCACCGGTTTACAATGAGCAGTTCTTC. This gives the protein CASSHTGNPPVYNEQFF. This sequence joins TRBV4-3 and TRBJ2-1; possibly TRBD2 for D (5 bases). The CDR3 covers 17 residues. Between the trimmed V and J ends, which lost 3 bases and 4 bases, there was a span of 19 bases. The germline gives CDR1 LGHNA, CDR2 YSLEER.

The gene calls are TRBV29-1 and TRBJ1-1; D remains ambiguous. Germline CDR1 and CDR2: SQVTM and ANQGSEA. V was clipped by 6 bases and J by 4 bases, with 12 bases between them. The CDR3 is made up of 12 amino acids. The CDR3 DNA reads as TGCAGCGTGAGGGCCGTCGGCACTGAAGCTTTCTTT. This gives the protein CSVRAVGTEAFF.

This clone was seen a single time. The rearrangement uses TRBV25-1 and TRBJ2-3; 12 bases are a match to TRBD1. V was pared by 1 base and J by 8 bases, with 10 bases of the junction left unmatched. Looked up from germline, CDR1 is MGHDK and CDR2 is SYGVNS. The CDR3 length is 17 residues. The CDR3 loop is CASSEFDGTGGVGTQYF. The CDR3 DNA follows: TGTGCCAGCAGTGAATTCGACGGGACAGGGGGCGTGGGTACGCAGTATTTT.

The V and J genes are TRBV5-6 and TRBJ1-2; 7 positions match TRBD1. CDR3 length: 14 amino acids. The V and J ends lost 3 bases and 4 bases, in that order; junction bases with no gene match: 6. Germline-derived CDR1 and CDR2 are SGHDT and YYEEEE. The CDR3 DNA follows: TGTGCCAGCAGCTGGACAGGAGCGATCTATGGCTACACCTTC. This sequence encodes CASSWTGAIYGYTF.

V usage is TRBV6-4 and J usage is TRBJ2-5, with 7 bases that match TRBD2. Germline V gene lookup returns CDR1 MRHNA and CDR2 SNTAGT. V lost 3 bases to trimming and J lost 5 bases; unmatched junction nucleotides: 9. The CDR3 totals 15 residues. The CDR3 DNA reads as TGTGCCAGCAGTGAATCTAGCGGAGGGGCGGAGACCCAGTACTTC. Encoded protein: CASSESSGGAETQYF.

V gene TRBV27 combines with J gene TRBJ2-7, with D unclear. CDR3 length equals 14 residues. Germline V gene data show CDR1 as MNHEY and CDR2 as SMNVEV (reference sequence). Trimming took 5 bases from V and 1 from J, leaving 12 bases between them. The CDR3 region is CASSVTGGSYEQYF. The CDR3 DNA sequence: TGTGCCAGCAGTGTGACTGGCGGTTCCTACGAGCAGTACTTC.

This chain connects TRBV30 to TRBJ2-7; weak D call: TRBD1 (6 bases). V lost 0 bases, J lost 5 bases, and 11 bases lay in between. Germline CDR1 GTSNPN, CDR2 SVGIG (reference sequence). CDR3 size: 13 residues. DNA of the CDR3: TGTGCCTGGAGTGTACTCAAGGGGGACGAGCAGTACTTC. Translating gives CAWSVLKGDEQYF.

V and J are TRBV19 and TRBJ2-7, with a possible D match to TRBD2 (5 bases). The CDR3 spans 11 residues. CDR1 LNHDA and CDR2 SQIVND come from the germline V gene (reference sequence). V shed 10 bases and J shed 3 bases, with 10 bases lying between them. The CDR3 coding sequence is TGTGCCACCTTGGGAGTCTACGAGCAGTACTTC. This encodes CATLGVYEQYF. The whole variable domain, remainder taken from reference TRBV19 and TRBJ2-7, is DGGITQSPKYLFRKEGQNVTLSCEQNLNHDAMYWYRQDPGQGLRLIYYSQIVNDFQKGDIAEGYSVSREKKESFPLTVTSAQKNPTAFYLCATLGVYEQYFGPGTRLTVT.

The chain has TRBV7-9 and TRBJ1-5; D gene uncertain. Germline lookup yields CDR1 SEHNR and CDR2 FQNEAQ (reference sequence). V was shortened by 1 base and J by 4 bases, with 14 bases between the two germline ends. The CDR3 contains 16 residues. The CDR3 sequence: CASSLGREERNQPQHF. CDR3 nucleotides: TGTGCCAGCAGCTTAGGGAGGGAAGAAAGGAATCAGCCCCAGCATTTT. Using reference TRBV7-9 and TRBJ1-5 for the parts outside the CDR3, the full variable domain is DTGVSQNPRHKITKRGQNVTFRCDPISEHNRLYWYRQTLGQGPEFLTYFQNEAQLEKSRLLSDRFSAERPKGSFSTLEIQRTEQGDSAMYLCASSLGREERNQPQHFGDGTRLSIL.

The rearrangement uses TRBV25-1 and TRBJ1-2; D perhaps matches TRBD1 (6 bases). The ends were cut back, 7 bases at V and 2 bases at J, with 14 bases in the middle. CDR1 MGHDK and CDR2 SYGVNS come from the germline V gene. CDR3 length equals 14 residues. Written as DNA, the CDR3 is TGTGCCAGCACTACTCTCGACAGGAACTATGGCTACACCTTC. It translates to CASTTLDRNYGYTF.